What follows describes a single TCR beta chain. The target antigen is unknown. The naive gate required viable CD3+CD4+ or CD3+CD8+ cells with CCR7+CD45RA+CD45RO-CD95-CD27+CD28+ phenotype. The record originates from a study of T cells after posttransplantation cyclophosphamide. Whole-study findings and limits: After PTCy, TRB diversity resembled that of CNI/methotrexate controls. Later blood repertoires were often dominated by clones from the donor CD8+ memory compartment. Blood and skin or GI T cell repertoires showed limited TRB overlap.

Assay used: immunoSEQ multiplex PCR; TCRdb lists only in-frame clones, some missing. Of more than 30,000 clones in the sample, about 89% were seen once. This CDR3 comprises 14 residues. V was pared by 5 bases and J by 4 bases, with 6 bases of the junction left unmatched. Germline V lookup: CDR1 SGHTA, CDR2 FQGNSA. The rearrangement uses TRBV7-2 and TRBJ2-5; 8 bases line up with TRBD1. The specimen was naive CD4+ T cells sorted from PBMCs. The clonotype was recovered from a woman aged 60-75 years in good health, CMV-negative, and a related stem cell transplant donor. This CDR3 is CASSLDRGRETQYF. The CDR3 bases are TGTGCCAGCAGCCTCGACAGGGGCCGAGAGACCCAGTACTTC.